This entry features one T cell receptor beta chain sequence. Its target is not known. The treatment here: roughly 10-day PBMC culture with coronavirus spike peptide pools or control peptides (ViraFEST assay). First, ViraFEST expanded antigen-specific T cells with peptide pools, and next it sequenced the TCRs. The record originates from a study of vaccination and CD4 T cells after COVID-19. The germline gives CDR1 SEHNR, CDR2 FQNEAQ (reference sequence). The V end lost 4 bases, the J end lost 3 bases, and 10 bases lay between the germline ends. This CDR3 is 14 amino acids long. Sequencing of the DNA from cultured CD4+ T cells was carried out with the Oncomine TCR Beta short-read assay. TCRdb re-derived calls from the PCR reads in MiXCR, one entry per CDR3 protein. The sample lists 9,000 to 13,000 distinct CDR3 sequences; 30% were seen once.

The input for sequencing was CD4+ T cells from blood, cultured in vitro, taken after SARS-CoV-2 vaccination. The sequence derives from a human donor who had recovered from COVID-19. The chain recombines TRBV7-9 with TRBJ2-1, with D possibly being TRBD2 (5 bases). The DNA for the CDR3 is TGTGCCAGCAGCTCCACCGGACTCTACAATGAGCAGTTCTTC. It specifies CASSSTGLYNEQFF.